Listed here are 16 T cell receptor beta chains from one sample, sequenced in a study of shared clonotypes between healthy human individuals. Using immunoSEQ multiplex PCR, the repertoire was profiled, and TCRdb retains in-frame clones only, with some absent. The sample has roughly 2.5 million clones, roughly nine tenths seen once. The sample consisted of naive CD4+ T cells sorted from blood. Subset in this sample: CD45RA+ positively selected. All receptors derive from a young man in good health.

The V and J genes are TRBV28 and TRBJ1-6; the match to TRBD1 covers 9 bases. The CDR3 loop spans 16 amino acids. V was clipped by 3 bases and J by 8 bases; unmatched bases: 8. The germline gives CDR1 MDHEN, CDR2 SYDVKM. The CDR3 spells CASSLFGQGNYSPLHF. The CDR3 nucleotides are TGTGCCAGCAGTTTGTTCGGACAGGGGAATTATTCACCCCTCCACTTT. The full variable domain, rest sourced from reference TRBV28 and TRBJ1-6, is DVKVTQSSRYLVKRTGEKVFLECVQDMDHENMFWYRQDPGLGLRLIYFSYDVKMKEKGDIPEGYSVSREKKERFSLILESASTNQTSMYLCASSLFGQGNYSPLHFGNGTRLTVT.

The CDR3 region is CASSLDGQVSKTQYF. CDR3 nucleotide sequence: TGTGCCAGCAGCTTGGATGGACAGGTCAGCAAGACCCAGTACTTC. The chain is built from TRBV5-6 and TRBJ2-5; TRBD1 aligns across 7 bases. This CDR3 is built from 15 residues. V dropped 0 bases and J dropped 6; count of bases not matched to a gene: 8. Germline V gives CDR1 SGHDT, CDR2 YYEEEE.

This clone occurred once. The V call is TRBV11-1, the J call TRBJ1-1, with D hard to call. The germline V gene has CDR1 SGHAT and CDR2 FQDESV (reference sequence). V was trimmed by 4 bases and J by 8 bases, leaving 14 bases between them. This CDR3 region has 13 residues. The CDR3 DNA reads TGTGCCAGCAGCTCTTTCGGGGTTCAAGAAGCTTTCTTT. Its protein is CASSSFGVQEAFF.

This chain uses TRBV4-3 with TRBJ2-5; 8 bases match TRBD1. CDR1 and CDR2 (germline): LGHNA, YSLEER. The CDR3 covers 15 residues. V lost 0 bases, J lost 5 bases, and 5 bases stayed unmatched. The DNA of the CDR3 is TGCGCCAGCAGCCAAGAGACAGGGGAGAGGGAGACCCAGTACTTC. This gives the protein CASSQETGERETQYF.

The chain carries TRBV29-1 and TRBJ2-5; 8 nucleotides line up with TRBD2. V trimming: 7 bases; J trimming: 5 bases; junction bases outside the gene matches: 9. CDR1 is SQVTM, CDR2 ANQGSEA, per germline. This CDR3 contains 13 residues. CDR3 nucleotides: TGCAGCGCCCCGGGACTAGTCCGGGAGACCCAGTACTTC. Translated: CSAPGLVRETQYF.

In its sample, this clone was seen a few times. J is TRBJ1-6 and V is TRBV11-2; no reliable D call. The CDR3 is 13 residues long. Germline V gives CDR1 SGHAT, CDR2 FQNNGV. V lost 2 bases, J lost 11 bases, and 10 bases lay in between. CDR3 bases: TGTGCCAGCAGCTTAATGGTCGAGGCACCCCTCCACTTT. The encoded protein is CASSLMVEAPLHF. Together with reference TRBV11-2 and TRBJ1-6, the CDR3 gives the full variable domain: EAGVAQSPRYKIIEKRQSVAFWCNPISGHATLYWYQQILGQGPKLLIQFQNNGVVDDSQLPKDRFSAERLKGVDSTLKIQPAKLEDSAVYLCASSLMVEAPLHFGNGTRLTVT.

The rearrangement links TRBV6-5 to TRBJ2-7; 8 nucleotides match TRBD2. The germline V gene has CDR1 MNHEY and CDR2 SVGAGI. This CDR3 comprises 15 residues. The V gene end was trimmed by 4 bases and the J gene end by 3 bases; junction bases not matched to a gene: 8. CDR3 DNA sequence: TGTGCCAGCAGTTTAGCGGGGAAAGGGAACTACGAGCAGTACTTC. It translates to CASSLAGKGNYEQYF.

This clone was seen a few times. The rearrangement uses TRBV18 and TRBJ1-2; no clear D gene. In germline, CDR1 is KGHSH, CDR2 LQKENI. This CDR3 contains 14 residues. V lost 2 bases and J lost 6, with 13 bases in between. CDR3 residues: CASSPSSGIDGYTF. The CDR3, as DNA: TGTGCCAGCTCACCATCTTCCGGGATCGATGGCTACACCTTC.

The chain joins TRBV5-1 to TRBJ2-3; 7 bases line up with TRBD2. V shed 2 bases, J shed 4 bases, and the junction held 7 bases outside the gene matches. Germline V CDR1 and CDR2: SGHRS, YFSETQ. This CDR3 spans 15 amino acids. The DNA for the CDR3 is TGCGCCAGCAGCTTCGGGGGGTTGCCGGCAGATACGCAGTATTTT. This encodes CASSFGGLPADTQYF.

The chain couples TRBV7-8 to TRBJ1-2; a weak D match, TRBD1 (6 bases). Trimming cost V 5 bases and J 5 bases, with 9 bases left between them. The CDR3 runs to 12 residues. Germline V gene sequence: CDR1 SGHVS, CDR2 FQNEAQ. CDR3 nucleotide sequence: TGTGCCAGCAGCGTCGGACAGTATGGCTACACCTTC. This sequence encodes CASSVGQYGYTF.

The J gene is TRBJ2-3, the V gene TRBV15; 9 nucleotides agree with TRBD2. Germline CDR1 is LNHNV and CDR2 is YYDKDF (reference sequence). With V trimmed by 5 bases and J by 0 bases, 6 bases remained unmatched. The CDR3 contains 16 residues. CDR3 protein: CATSRRLAASTDTQYF. The CDR3 DNA follows: TGTGCCACCAGCCGGCGACTAGCGGCTAGCACAGATACGCAGTATTTT.

This chain uses TRBV25-1 with TRBJ1-6; 7 bases agree with TRBD1. The CDR3 runs 15 residues. In germline, CDR1 is MGHDK, CDR2 SYGVNS. With 4 bases clipped from V and 7 bases from J, the junction kept 7 bases outside the gene matches. The CDR3 here is CASSGRQGTNSPLHF. In nucleotides, the CDR3 is TGTGCCAGCAGTGGTAGACAGGGAACAAATTCACCCCTCCACTTT.

The gene calls are TRBV18 and TRBJ1-5; the D is unclear. CDR1 KGHSH and CDR2 LQKENI come from the germline V gene. The germline V and J ends were trimmed by 3 bases and 3 bases, with 12 bases remaining between them. The CDR3 covers 15 residues. DNA for the CDR3: TGTGCCAGCTCACCTACGGTGGTAATCAATCAGCCCCAGCATTTT. It codes for CASSPTVVINQPQHF.

The chain is built from TRBV10-1 and TRBJ2-1; the match to TRBD2 covers 7 bases. Germline V gene data show CDR1 as WNHNN and CDR2 as SYGVQD (reference sequence). The trim removed 2 bases at V and 14 bases at J, leaving 12 bases unmatched. The CDR3 is 14 amino acids. DNA for the CDR3: TGCGCCAGCAGTGAGCTGTCTAGCGGAGCCAGGGAGTTCTTC. Amino acid sequence: CASSELSSGAREFF.

The rearrangement uses TRBV29-1 and TRBJ2-5, with 8 bases matching TRBD2. There are 13 residues in the CDR3. The J segment lost 4 bases and the V segment lost 8 bases, leaving 9 bases of the junction unmatched. Per the germline V gene, CDR1 is SQVTM and CDR2 is ANQGSEA. The CDR3 bases are TGCAGCCTTCTCCTAGCGGGTCGAGAGACCCAGTACTTC. The encoded protein is CSLLLAGRETQYF.

The chain joins TRBV4-2 to TRBJ1-2; D gene ambiguous. The germline V and J ends were trimmed by 1 base and 4 bases, with 13 bases remaining between them. CDR1 and CDR2 (germline): LGHNA, YNFKEQ. The CDR3 length is 15 residues. This CDR3 reads CASSQATTTGYGYTF. CDR3 in DNA: TGTGCCAGCAGCCAAGCGACTACCACGGGCTATGGCTACACCTTC.